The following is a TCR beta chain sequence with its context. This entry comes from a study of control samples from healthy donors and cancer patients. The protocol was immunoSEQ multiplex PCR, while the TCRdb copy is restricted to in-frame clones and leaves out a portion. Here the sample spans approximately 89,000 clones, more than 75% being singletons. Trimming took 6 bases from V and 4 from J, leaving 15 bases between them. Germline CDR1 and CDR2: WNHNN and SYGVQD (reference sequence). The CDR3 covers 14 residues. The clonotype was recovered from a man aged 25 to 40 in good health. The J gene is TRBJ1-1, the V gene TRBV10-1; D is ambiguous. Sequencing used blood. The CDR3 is CASRGTPGSTEAFF. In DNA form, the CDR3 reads TGCGCCAGCAGGGGAACCCCAGGATCCACTGAAGCTTTCTTT.